A selection of T cell receptor beta chains follows, all from one sample in a study of shared clonotypes between healthy human individuals. Sequencing was performed with immunoSEQ multiplex PCR; in TCRdb, only in-frame clones are kept and a portion is missing. The sample has 1.5 million to 1.9 million clones; approximately 98% are singletons. The sample consisted of naive CD4+ T cells sorted from blood. The receptors come from a man aged 30 to 45 in good health. The CDR3 runs from the conserved cysteine through the conserved F or W. Fields, in order: D gene, J gene, V gene, clone size, CDR3 DNA, CDR3 protein. D genes are given only for firm matches. Where a row states a size, it is once, few, many or the class of an expanded clone; other rows omit it.

D gene: TRBD1; J gene: TRBJ1-5; V gene: TRBV19; clone size: -; CDR3 DNA: TGTGCCAGTGCCCCCCGGGACAGGGATCAGCCCCAGCATTTT; CDR3 protein: CASAPRDRDQPQHF
D gene: TRBD2; J gene: TRBJ2-3; V gene: TRBV7-9; clone size: -; CDR3 DNA: TGTGCCAGCAGCTTAGGGACTAGCGGGATGAGCACAGATACGCAGTATTTT; CDR3 protein: CASSLGTSGMSTDTQYF
D gene: TRBD2; J gene: TRBJ2-2; V gene: TRBV9; clone size: once; CDR3 DNA: TGTGCCAGCAGCGTAGTAGCGGGAGCGGGCACCGGGGAGCTGTTTTTT; CDR3 protein: CASSVVAGAGTGELFF
D gene: TRBD1; J gene: TRBJ2-7; V gene: TRBV28; clone size: -; CDR3 DNA: TGTGCCAGCAGTTCCTCCGGGACAGGGTCCTACGAGCAGTACTTC; CDR3 protein: CASSSSGTGSYEQYF
D gene: -; J gene: TRBJ2-2; V gene: TRBV4-2; clone size: -; CDR3 DNA: TGTGCCAGCAGCGAGTGGGACACCGGGGAGCTGTTTTTT; CDR3 protein: CASSEWDTGELFF
D gene: -; J gene: TRBJ1-3; V gene: TRBV25-1; clone size: -; CDR3 DNA: TGTGCCAGCAGTGACTTCAAAGGTGCTGGAAACACCATATATTTT; CDR3 protein: CASSDFKGAGNTIYF
D gene: TRBD2; J gene: TRBJ2-3; V gene: TRBV7-9; clone size: once; CDR3 DNA: TGTGCCAGCAGCTACTACGGGACTAGCGGGGGTATCACAGATACGCAGTATTTT; CDR3 protein: CASSYYGTSGGITDTQYF
D gene: -; J gene: TRBJ1-4; V gene: TRBV4-3; clone size: -; CDR3 DNA: TGCGCCAGCAGCCAAGAAGGGACGCCCGTTGGGGAAAAACTGTTTTTT; CDR3 protein: CASSQEGTPVGEKLFF
D gene: -; J gene: TRBJ2-5; V gene: TRBV6-5; clone size: -; CDR3 DNA: TGTGCCAGCAGTTACACTGTTCAGGGTATGGAGACCCAGTACTTC; CDR3 protein: CASSYTVQGMETQYF
D gene: -; J gene: TRBJ2-1; V gene: TRBV14; clone size: -; CDR3 DNA: TGTGCCAGCAGCCAAGATCGGGGCAGTAAGCAGTTCTTC; CDR3 protein: CASSQDRGSKQFF
D gene: -; J gene: TRBJ2-2; V gene: TRBV18; clone size: -; CDR3 DNA: TGTGCCAGCTCGGGGCTGAACACCGGGGAGCTGTTTTTT; CDR3 protein: CASSGLNTGELFF
D gene: TRBD2; J gene: TRBJ2-3; V gene: TRBV5-1; clone size: -; CDR3 DNA: TGCGCCAGCAGCTTGGGACTAGCGGGGATAAACACAGATACGCAGTATTTT; CDR3 protein: CASSLGLAGINTDTQYF
D gene: -; J gene: TRBJ2-7; V gene: TRBV19; clone size: -; CDR3 DNA: TGTGCTTCGCCAGGCGAGCAGTACTTC; CDR3 protein: CASPGEQYF
D gene: -; J gene: TRBJ2-7; V gene: TRBV7-2; clone size: -; CDR3 DNA: TGTGCCAGCAGCTTTGGCGGGATATCCTACGAGCAGTACTTC; CDR3 protein: CASSFGGISYEQYF
D gene: -; J gene: TRBJ1-4; V gene: TRBV5-4; clone size: -; CDR3 DNA: TGTGCCAGCAGCTTGGCCGGGACACTTGGGATTGAAAAACTGTTTTTT; CDR3 protein: CASSLAGTLGIEKLFF